The 30 T cell receptor beta chains reported below all come from one sample, sequenced in a study of blood T cell repertoires in COVID-19. Sequenced by immunoSEQ multiplex PCR; TCRdb stores in-frame clones only, minus some. The data contain 300,000 to 450,000 clones, 87% of them singletons. Sequenced material: PBMCs or T cells enriched from blood (not recorded which). The source is a man aged 35-49 years in a cohort exposed to, infected with or recovered from COVID-19 (not recorded which).

The V and J genes are TRBV7-9 and TRBJ2-3, with 10 bases that match TRBD1. The CDR3 sequence is 16 residues long. Losses at the gene ends were 6 bases for V and 2 bases for J; bases not matched to a gene: 8. The germline CDR1 and CDR2 sequences are SEHNR and FQNEAQ (reference sequence). CDR3 residues: CASSRQGAILTDTQYF. The CDR3, as DNA: TGTGCCAGCAGTCGACAGGGGGCGATCCTCACAGATACGCAGTATTTT.

The genes are TRBV30 and TRBJ2-1, with TRBD2 matching over 11 bases. This CDR3 spans 15 amino acids. V dropped 4 bases and J dropped 2; count of bases not matched to a gene: 4. Germline values: CDR1 GTSNPN, CDR2 SVGIG (reference sequence). CDR3 protein: CAWTKLAGAYNEQFF. CDR3 in DNA: TGTGCCTGGACCAAACTAGCGGGAGCCTACAATGAGCAGTTCTTC.

The CDR3 reads CATSRNRGREKLFF. The CDR3 DNA sequence: TGTGCCACCAGCAGGAACAGGGGACGGGAAAAACTGTTTTTT. The chain recombines TRBV15 with TRBJ1-4; the match to TRBD1 covers 7 bases. The CDR3 is 14 residues long. The V and J ends lost 3 bases and 8 bases, in that order; junction bases with no gene match: 6. Per the germline V gene, CDR1 is LNHNV and CDR2 is YYDKDF (reference sequence).

The rearrangement joins TRBV11-2 to TRBJ2-1; D might be TRBD1 (6 bases). Germline V gene data show CDR1 as SGHAT and CDR2 as FQNNGV. CDR3 length: 15 amino acids. The V end was cut by 2 bases, the J end by 6 bases, with 14 bases between. CDR3 residues: CASSLLFRRGNEQFF. In DNA form, the CDR3 reads TGTGCCAGCAGCTTATTGTTCCGCAGGGGCAATGAGCAGTTCTTC.

This chain connects TRBV6-5 to TRBJ2-7; weak D call: TRBD2 (6 bases). From germline, CDR1 is MNHEY and CDR2 SVGAGI. Trimming left V 5 bases short and J 0 bases short, with 14 bases between. There are 15 residues in the CDR3. The CDR3 here is CASSTPGRSSYEQYF. The CDR3 nucleotides are TGTGCCAGCAGTACGCCTGGGAGGAGCTCCTACGAGCAGTACTTC.

V is TRBV24-1 and J is TRBJ1-5; possibly TRBD1 for D (5 bases). CDR1 and CDR2 (germline): KGHDR, SFDVKD. The CDR3 is made up of 14 amino acids. Trimming cost V 5 bases and J 4 bases, with 11 bases left between them. The CDR3 DNA reads as TGTGCCACCAGTGGGACACAGTGGAATCAGCCCCAGCATTTT. Protein sequence: CATSGTQWNQPQHF.

The genes are TRBV6-5 and TRBJ1-1; D might be TRBD1 (5 bases). Germline lookup yields CDR1 MNHEY and CDR2 SVGAGI. The CDR3 extends over 13 amino acids. Trimming left V 7 bases short and J 5 bases short, with 14 bases between. CDR3 sequence: CASTGGRRTEAFF. The CDR3 DNA reads as TGTGCCAGCACTGGGGGGAGGCGGACTGAAGCTTTCTTT.

The chain links TRBV19 to TRBJ2-1; TRBD2 aligns across 8 bases. With 7 bases clipped from V and 7 bases from J, the junction kept 6 bases outside the gene matches. The CDR3 contains 13 residues. Germline assignment: CDR1 LNHDA and CDR2 SQIVND (reference sequence). CDR3 region: CASNSGTRNEQFF. The CDR3 DNA is TGTGCCAGTAACAGCGGGACTAGAAATGAGCAGTTCTTC.

On this clone: Distinct nucleotide sequences in the sample also encode this CDR3. This rearrangement joins TRBV30 to TRBJ2-3; 11 nucleotides match TRBD2. The CDR3 extends over 14 amino acids. Germline V CDR1 and CDR2: GTSNPN, SVGIG (reference sequence). The ends lost 0 bases at V and 6 bases at J; junction bases unmatched: 2. The CDR3 sequence: CAWSVLAGADTQYF. The DNA of the CDR3 is TGTGCCTGGAGTGTACTAGCGGGAGCCGATACGCAGTATTTT.

This clone was picked up one time. V and J are TRBV30 and TRBJ2-1; 12 bases agree with TRBD2. From germline, CDR1 is GTSNPN and CDR2 SVGIG (reference sequence). Trimming cost V 2 bases and J 7 bases; bases outside gene matches: 6. The CDR3 runs to 15 residues. CDR3 amino acids: CAWSNGLAGGNEQFF. CDR3 DNA sequence: TGTGCCTGGAGTAATGGGCTAGCGGGAGGGAATGAGCAGTTCTTC.

DNA for the CDR3: TGTGCCAGCAGCGAGGGACAGGGACCTGGAAACACCATATATTTT. Amino acids: CASSEGQGPGNTIYF. The chain has TRBV5-4 and TRBJ1-3; 9 nucleotides line up with TRBD1. The CDR3 totals 15 residues. Germline CDR1 SGHNT, CDR2 YYREEE (reference sequence). Trimming cost V 4 bases and J 2 bases; bases outside gene matches: 4.

The genes are TRBV5-4 and TRBJ2-7, with 11 bases identical to TRBD1. J lost 4 bases, V lost 3 bases, and 9 bases had no gene match. Looked up from germline, CDR1 is SGHNT and CDR2 is YYREEE (reference sequence). This CDR3 has 16 residues. The CDR3, as DNA: TGTGCCAGCAGCTCATTCAACCGGGACAGGGGGTACGAGCAGTACTTC. Encoded protein: CASSSFNRDRGYEQYF.

V and J are TRBV27 and TRBJ2-1; TRBD2 agrees at 10 bases. Per germline, CDR1 MNHEY and CDR2 SMNVEV (reference sequence). V dropped 3 bases and J dropped 1; count of bases not matched to a gene: 3. The length of the CDR3 is 16 residues. The CDR3 loop is CASSLSGRASYNEQFF. The CDR3 DNA reads as TGTGCCAGCAGTTTGAGCGGGAGGGCGTCCTACAATGAGCAGTTCTTC.

This chain uses TRBV4-1 with TRBJ2-7; 12 positions agree with TRBD1. The CDR3 covers 16 residues. Losses at the gene ends were 3 bases for V and 5 bases for J; bases not matched to a gene: 8. CDR1 and CDR2 from the germline V gene are MGHRA and YSYEKL. CDR3 sequence reads: CASSQSTGTGGNEQYF. CDR3 DNA sequence: TGCGCCAGCAGCCAGTCTACCGGGACAGGGGGCAACGAGCAGTACTTC.

The genes are TRBV19 and TRBJ2-7; 13 positions match TRBD2. Germline V gene lookup returns CDR1 LNHDA and CDR2 SQIVND (reference sequence). V lost 7 bases to trimming and J lost 0 bases; unmatched junction nucleotides: 12. The CDR3 is 18 residues long. The CDR3 protein is CASKRGTSGDSSSYEQYF. The CDR3 DNA sequence: TGTGCCAGTAAACGTGGGACTAGCGGGGACTCTAGCTCCTACGAGCAGTACTTC.

The V and J genes are TRBV24-1 and TRBJ2-7; 8 positions match TRBD1. This CDR3 has 16 residues. The V gene's germline CDR1 is KGHDR and CDR2 SFDVKD. The V segment lost 0 bases and the J segment 7 bases; nucleotides outside the gene matches: 10. The CDR3 coding sequence is TGTGCCACCAGTGATTTGCTGACAGGGGCGAAGGGGGAGCAGTACTTC. Translated: CATSDLLTGAKGEQYF.

The chain couples TRBV30 to TRBJ2-3; tentatively, D is TRBD1 (5 bases). The CDR3 is 13 residues long. Trimming removed 8 bases at V and 2 bases at J, with 14 bases between. Germline V CDR1 and CDR2: GTSNPN, SVGIG (reference sequence). The DNA of the CDR3 is TGTGCCATGGCGCAGGGCCTCACAGATACGCAGTATTTT. It translates to CAMAQGLTDTQYF.

The gene calls are TRBV5-1 and TRBJ2-3; 7 bases line up with TRBD1. This CDR3 contains 16 residues. After removal of 0 bases from V and 6 bases from J, the junction contained 10 bases not matched to a gene. Germline V CDR1 and CDR2: SGHRS, YFSETQ. This CDR3 is CASSLEVGRGSDTQYF. The CDR3 DNA sequence: TGCGCCAGCAGCTTGGAGGTTGGCAGGGGGAGCGATACGCAGTATTTT.

V and J are TRBV11-1 and TRBJ2-1, with 10 bases that match TRBD2. Germline V CDR1 and CDR2: SGHAT, FQDESV (reference sequence). There are 15 residues in the CDR3. The junction had 11 bases not matched to a gene; V was cut back by 6 bases and J by 9 bases. CDR3: CASRRAGGPSGEQFF. CDR3 sequence (DNA): TGTGCCAGCAGACGAGCGGGAGGGCCTTCCGGTGAGCAGTTCTTC.

The rearrangement uses TRBV10-1 and TRBJ2-5; the match to TRBD2 covers 7 bases. Germline V gene lookup returns CDR1 WNHNN and CDR2 SYGVQD (reference sequence). The CDR3 totals 15 residues. V trimming: 3 bases; J trimming: 5 bases; junction bases outside the gene matches: 9. The CDR3 reads CASSDQAGSWETQYF. CDR3 sequence (DNA): TGCGCCAGCAGTGATCAAGCGGGGTCATGGGAGACCCAGTACTTC.

The genes are TRBV18 and TRBJ2-1; 7 bases are shared with TRBD2. J lost 9 bases, V lost 6 bases, and 14 bases had no gene match. Germline V lookup: CDR1 KGHSH, CDR2 LQKENI. This CDR3 has 15 residues. The CDR3 DNA is TGTGCCAGCTCCTCGACGGGACTACAGTCGGGTGAGCAGTTCTTC. The encoded protein is CASSSTGLQSGEQFF.

The rearrangement joins TRBV11-2 to TRBJ2-7; D gene uncertain. This CDR3 is built from 12 residues. Per the germline V gene, CDR1 is SGHAT and CDR2 is FQNNGV. Trimming took 4 bases from V and 4 from J, leaving 8 bases between them. The CDR3: CASSSQTYEQYF. CDR3 nucleotide sequence: TGTGCCAGCAGCTCGCAGACTTACGAGCAGTACTTC.

The rearrangement uses TRBV4-1 and TRBJ1-6; 9 bases agree with TRBD1. The CDR3 extends over 15 amino acids. Trimming removed 0 bases from V and 10 bases from J; junction bases left unmatched: 4. CDR1 MGHRA and CDR2 YSYEKL come from the germline V gene. CDR3 nucleotide sequence: TGCGCCAGCAGCCAAGATGGGGACAGGGTCTCACCCCTCCACTTT. Translated: CASSQDGDRVSPLHF.

The rearrangement links TRBV12-5 to TRBJ2-2; 13 nucleotides align to TRBD2. The germline V gene has CDR1 LGHNT and CDR2 FRNRAP. The CDR3 covers 19 residues. J was trimmed by 5 bases and V by 7 bases; bases with no gene match: 16. The CDR3 bases are TGTGCTAGTGCGCTTGACCCGGGACTAGCGGGAAGAAAGACCGGGGAGCTGTTTTTT. Translation gives CASALDPGLAGRKTGELFF.

The rearrangement links TRBV19 to TRBJ2-3; D possibly corresponds to TRBD2 (6 bases). Trimming shortened V by 4 bases and J by 2 bases, and 13 bases separated the two germline ends. The CDR3 covers 15 residues. Germline-derived CDR1 and CDR2 are LNHDA and SQIVND (reference sequence). CDR3 DNA: TGTGCCAGTAGTACCCCAGGAGGGAACACAGATACGCAGTATTTT. This encodes CASSTPGGNTDTQYF.

This clone has only a few counts. The chain is built from TRBV7-2 and TRBJ2-3; the match to TRBD1 covers 9 bases. The J segment lost 4 bases and the V segment lost 2 bases, leaving 4 bases of the junction unmatched. Germline CDR1 is SGHTA and CDR2 is FQGNSA. This CDR3 has 15 residues. CDR3: CASSLTWTGADTQYF. CDR3 DNA: TGTGCCAGCAGCTTAACCTGGACAGGGGCAGATACGCAGTATTTT.

The V gene is TRBV12-5, the J gene TRBJ1-3, with 7 bases aligning to TRBD1. J lost 2 bases, V lost 1 base, and 11 bases had no gene match. The CDR3 extends over 18 amino acids. The germline V gene encodes CDR1 LGHNT and CDR2 FRNRAP. The CDR3 DNA follows: TGTGCTAGTGGTTTGGACCGGTCAACAGGGGACGCTGGAAACACCATATATTTT. This translates into CASGLDRSTGDAGNTIYF.

The rearrangement joins TRBV28 to TRBJ2-7; 14 nucleotides match TRBD2. The ends lost 7 bases at V and 6 bases at J; junction bases unmatched: 2. The CDR3 runs to 13 residues. From germline, CDR1 is MDHEN and CDR2 SYDVKM. CDR3: CASIGTSGSEQYF. CDR3 sequence (DNA): TGTGCCAGCATAGGGACTAGCGGGAGCGAGCAGTACTTC.

This sequence joins TRBV4-2 and TRBJ1-1; D is undetermined. CDR1 LGHNA and CDR2 YNFKEQ come from the germline V gene. CDR3 length equals 13 residues. V was pared by 0 bases and J by 6 bases, with 8 bases between. This CDR3 is CASSQDSESEAFF. DNA of the CDR3: TGTGCCAGCAGCCAAGATAGTGAATCTGAAGCTTTCTTT.

The chain uses TRBV13 and TRBJ1-1, with D unclear. The CDR3 contains 12 residues. Between the trimmed V and J ends, which lost 7 bases and 7 bases, there was a span of 13 bases. Germline CDR1 PRHDT, CDR2 FYEKMQ (reference sequence). The CDR3 DNA reads as TGTGCCAGCATGGTGGGGAGCGGTGAAGCTTTCTTT. This gives the protein CASMVGSGEAFF.